The 25 T cell receptor beta chains below all came from one sample that was sequenced in a study of T cell responses to AZD1222 COVID-19 vaccine. Clones were read by immunoSEQ multiplex PCR, and TCRdb kept only the in-frame ones, dropping some. The table has approximately 130,000 clones, approximately 85% seen once. This material consisted of peripheral blood, taken on day 0 of AZD1222 vaccination. The receptors stem from an adult in good health.

About this clone: Relative to the germline gene, one junction end is altered; a read error may explain this. The rearrangement joins TRBV5-1 to TRBJ1-1; 10 bases align to TRBD1. CDR3 length: 16 amino acids. Germline V lookup: CDR1 SGHRS, CDR2 YFSETQ. Here the CDR3 reads CASTLLGTGVNTEAFF. The CDR3 DNA is TGCGCCAGCACCTTGCTAGGGACAGGGGTGAACACTGAAGCTTTCTTT.

The V call is TRBV9, the J call TRBJ2-7, with 7 bases aligning to TRBD1. There are 14 residues in the CDR3. The V gene's germline CDR1 is SGDLS and CDR2 YYNGEE. V lost 3 bases and J lost 5; bases outside the gene matches: 8. Here the CDR3 reads CASSAPNRGHEQYF. The CDR3 DNA is TGTGCCAGCAGCGCCCCAAACAGGGGCCACGAGCAGTACTTC.

This clone has a handful of counts. This sequence joins TRBV11-2 and TRBJ1-4; 8 nucleotides agree with TRBD1. CDR1 is SGHAT and CDR2 is FQNNGV in the germline V gene. With 2 bases clipped from V and 8 bases from J, the junction kept 10 bases outside the gene matches. This CDR3 has 16 residues. CDR3 protein: CASSLTPTGVGEKLFF. CDR3 nucleotides: TGTGCCAGCAGCTTAACCCCGACAGGGGTGGGCGAAAAACTGTTTTTT. Complete variable domain (other parts from reference TRBV11-2 and TRBJ1-4): EAGVAQSPRYKIIEKRQSVAFWCNPISGHATLYWYQQILGQGPKLLIQFQNNGVVDDSQLPKDRFSAERLKGVDSTLKIQPAKLEDSAVYLCASSLTPTGVGEKLFFGSGTQLSVL.

This chain joins TRBV13 and TRBJ2-1; D not certain. CDR1 is PRHDT and CDR2 is FYEKMQ in the germline V gene (reference sequence). The V and J ends lost 5 bases and 6 bases respectively, with 5 bases between them. This CDR3 has 11 residues. The CDR3 coding sequence is TGTGCCAGCAGCATTAGCAATGAGCAGTTCTTC. It codes for CASSISNEQFF.

This chain uses TRBV11-2 with TRBJ2-1; perhaps TRBD2 as D (6 bases). CDR1 and CDR2 from the germline V gene are SGHAT and FQNNGV. CDR3 length: 12 amino acids. V dropped 5 bases and J dropped 6 bases, with 8 bases sitting between them. This CDR3 is CASSRLVNEQFF. CDR3 nucleotide sequence: TGTGCCAGCAGCCGACTAGTCAATGAGCAGTTCTTC.

The chain employs TRBV7-3 and TRBJ1-1; a possible D gene is TRBD1 (6 bases). V was cut by 5 bases and J by 7 bases, with 14 bases left in between. CDR3 length equals 13 residues. In germline, CDR1 is SGHTA, CDR2 FQGTGA. The CDR3 reads CASSVQGVDEAFF. CDR3 nucleotide sequence: TGTGCCAGCAGCGTACAGGGAGTTGATGAAGCTTTCTTT.

The chain has TRBV24-1 and TRBJ2-5; 12 bases line up with TRBD2. The CDR3 has 16 amino acids. Losses at the gene ends were 4 bases for V and 5 bases for J; bases not matched to a gene: 7. Per the germline V gene, CDR1 is KGHDR and CDR2 is SFDVKD. The chain's CDR3 is CATSDSGLAGRETQYF. CDR3 DNA sequence: TGTGCCACCAGTGACTCTGGACTAGCGGGACGCGAGACCCAGTACTTC.

The V gene is TRBV7-9, the J gene TRBJ1-5, with D possibly TRBD1 on 5 matching bases. Trimming took off 2 bases at V and 3 bases at J, with 14 bases between the two ends. This CDR3 is built from 16 residues. Germline values: CDR1 SEHNR, CDR2 FQNEAQ (reference sequence). The CDR3 spells CASSLSVQDLNQPQHF. DNA of the CDR3: TGTGCCAGCAGCTTATCGGTACAGGACCTCAATCAGCCCCAGCATTTT.

The chain has TRBV18 and TRBJ2-5; TRBD2 might be the D (5 bases). Germline CDR1 reads KGHSH; CDR2 reads LQKENI. V was shortened by 0 bases and J by 2 bases, with 19 bases between the two germline ends. The CDR3 consists of 18 residues. CDR3 protein: CASSPPRTGIKGQETQYF. The CDR3 nucleotides read TGTGCCAGCTCACCACCAAGGACCGGGATAAAAGGTCAAGAGACCCAGTACTTC.

CDR3 sequence: CASSSYRNTEAFF. In nucleotides, the CDR3 is TGTGCCAGCAGTTCCTACAGGAACACTGAAGCTTTCTTT. The chain uses TRBV6-5 and TRBJ1-1, with D unresolved. The CDR3 is 13 amino acids. V was pared by 4 bases and J by 1 base, with 7 bases between. The germline CDR1 and CDR2 sequences are MNHEY and SVGAGI.

The CDR3 coding sequence is TGTGCCAGCAGCCCTCAAGACCGAACTAATGAAAAACTGTTTTTT. Encoded protein: CASSPQDRTNEKLFF. J is TRBJ1-4 and V is TRBV5-4; D is unresolved. The ends were cut back, 4 bases at V and 1 base at J, with 11 bases in the middle. Germline V gives CDR1 SGHNT, CDR2 YYREEE (reference sequence). This CDR3 is 15 amino acids long.

This clone has just a few counts. The rearrangement uses TRBV19 and TRBJ1-4, with D unresolved. V gave up 5 bases and J gave up 5 bases, with 9 bases separating them. Per the germline V gene, CDR1 is LNHDA and CDR2 is SQIVND (reference sequence). CDR3 length: 13 amino acids. The CDR3 loop is CASSWTHNEKLFF. The DNA for the CDR3 is TGTGCCAGTAGTTGGACCCACAATGAAAAACTGTTTTTT.

The J gene is TRBJ1-5, the V gene TRBV19, with D unresolved. The CDR3 length is 13 residues. CDR1 LNHDA and CDR2 SQIVND come from the germline V gene (reference sequence). The ends were cut back, 4 bases at V and 4 bases at J, with 8 bases in the middle. CDR3 sequence: CASSRRENQPQHF. CDR3 coding DNA: TGTGCCAGTAGTAGGAGGGAAAATCAGCCCCAGCATTTT. Drawing the rest from reference TRBV19 and TRBJ1-5, the complete variable domain is DGGITQSPKYLFRKEGQNVTLSCEQNLNHDAMYWYRQDPGQGLRLIYYSQIVNDFQKGDIAEGYSVSREKKESFPLTVTSAQKNPTAFYLCASSRRENQPQHFGDGTRLSIL.

This chain connects TRBV20-1 to TRBJ1-2; D is unclear. The V end was cut by 4 bases, the J end by 4 bases, with 7 bases between. The CDR3 covers 11 residues. Germline CDR1 and CDR2: DFQATT and SNEGSKA (reference sequence). CDR3 residues: CSATVTYGYTF. The CDR3 region has the DNA TGCAGTGCTACGGTGACCTATGGCTACACCTTC.

The rearrangement uses TRBV27 and TRBJ2-4, with D hard to call. Germline CDR1 and CDR2: MNHEY and SMNVEV (reference sequence). V was trimmed by 5 bases and J by 8 bases, leaving 10 bases between them. This CDR3 region has 12 residues. The CDR3 loop reads CASSPSGYIQYF. As DNA, the CDR3 is TGTGCCAGCAGTCCTTCTGGGTACATTCAGTACTTC.

The chain couples TRBV10-3 to TRBJ1-1, with D maybe TRBD1 (6 bases). The CDR3 loop spans 12 amino acids. Germline V gives CDR1 ENHRY, CDR2 SYGVKD. Trimming shortened V by 2 bases and J by 8 bases, and 9 bases separated the two germline ends. The CDR3 DNA reads as TGTGCCATCAGTGAGGAGGACAGCGAAGCTTTCTTT. Its translation: CAISEEDSEAFF.

The genes are TRBV6-1 and TRBJ2-2, with D tentatively TRBD1 or TRBD2 (7 bases each). The CDR3 runs 17 residues. Germline lookup yields CDR1 MNHNS and CDR2 SASEGT. V was cut by 2 bases and J by 4 bases, with 17 bases left in between. CDR3: CASSERGRGRITGELFF. The CDR3 DNA follows: TGTGCCAGCAGTGAAAGGGGGCGGGGGCGGATCACCGGGGAGCTGTTTTTT.

V is TRBV28 and J is TRBJ1-1, with 7 bases fitting TRBD1. Germline values: CDR1 MDHEN, CDR2 SYDVKM. This CDR3 has 14 residues. V trimming: 8 bases; J trimming: 8 bases; junction bases outside the gene matches: 14. The CDR3 coding sequence is TGTGCCAGCCTGGAGTGGTCCGGGACAGTAGAAGCTTTCTTT. Protein sequence: CASLEWSGTVEAFF.

The rearrangement joins TRBV7-7 to TRBJ1-4; D remains unclear. Trimming removed 2 bases from V and 4 bases from J, with 11 bases in between. In germline, CDR1 is SSHAT, CDR2 FNYEAQ (reference sequence). CDR3 length: 15 amino acids. This chain's CDR3 is CASSLFAGINEKLFF. The CDR3 DNA is TGTGCCAGCAGCTTATTTGCGGGCATTAATGAAAAACTGTTTTTT. The full variable domain, in which reference TRBV7-7 and TRBJ1-4 provide the parts outside the CDR3, is GAGVSQSPRYKVTKRGQDVTLRCDPISSHATLYWYQQALGQGPEFLTYFNYEAQPDKSGLPSDRFSAERPEGSISTLTIQRTEQRDSAMYRCASSLFAGINEKLFFGSGTQLSVL.

The chain has TRBV6-5 and TRBJ2-7; D gene uncertain. The CDR3 length is 10 residues. V dropped 7 bases and J dropped 5 bases, with 6 bases sitting between them. Germline V lookup: CDR1 MNHEY, CDR2 SVGAGI. The CDR3 sequence is CASTRNEQYF. In DNA form, the CDR3 reads TGTGCCAGCACGCGAAACGAGCAGTACTTC.

The V and J genes are TRBV6-5 and TRBJ1-3; 7 nucleotides align to TRBD1. The V gene's germline CDR1 is MNHEY and CDR2 SVGAGI. Germline trimming cut 5 bases from V and 6 bases from J; bases unmatched to any gene: 10. The CDR3 contains 15 residues. Here the CDR3 DNA reads TGTGCCAGCAGTCTACGGACAGGCACGATAAACACCATATATTTT. Translation: CASSLRTGTINTIYF.

This chain uses TRBV27 with TRBJ1-1; D might be TRBD1 (5 bases). This CDR3 comprises 13 residues. Per germline, CDR1 MNHEY and CDR2 SMNVEV (reference sequence). V shed 5 bases and J shed 0 bases, with 7 bases lying between them. CDR3 sequence: CASSGAMNTEAFF. The CDR3, as DNA: TGTGCCAGCAGTGGGGCCATGAACACTGAAGCTTTCTTT.

The V gene is TRBV7-3, the J gene TRBJ2-7, with 7 bases lining up with TRBD1. The junction had 7 bases not matched to a gene; V was cut back by 3 bases and J by 5 bases. Germline V gives CDR1 SGHTA, CDR2 FQGTGA. This CDR3 is built from 14 residues. CDR3 DNA: TGTGCCAGCAGCTTCCGACAGGGTGGGGACGAGCAGTACTTC. Its translation is CASSFRQGGDEQYF.

V and J are TRBV6-9 and TRBJ2-5; 9 bases align to TRBD2. Trimming at V came to 8 bases and at J to 1 base, leaving 11 bases not matched to a gene. Germline V lookup: CDR1 MNHGY, CDR2 SVAAGI. CDR3 length equals 16 residues. The DNA of the CDR3 is TGTGCCAGCCCCCGGGAGCGGGGGGCCCTCCAAGAGACCCAGTACTTC. Amino acids: CASPRERGALQETQYF.

This clone was recorded once. This sequence joins TRBV13 and TRBJ2-3, with D perhaps being TRBD1 or TRBD2 (5 bases each). This CDR3 contains 13 residues. The V and J ends lost 1 base and 14 bases respectively, with 16 bases between them. From germline, CDR1 is PRHDT and CDR2 FYEKMQ (reference sequence). The CDR3, as DNA: TGTGCCAGCAGCTTAGAGGGGACCCCTCAGCCGTATTTT. This encodes CASSLEGTPQPYF.